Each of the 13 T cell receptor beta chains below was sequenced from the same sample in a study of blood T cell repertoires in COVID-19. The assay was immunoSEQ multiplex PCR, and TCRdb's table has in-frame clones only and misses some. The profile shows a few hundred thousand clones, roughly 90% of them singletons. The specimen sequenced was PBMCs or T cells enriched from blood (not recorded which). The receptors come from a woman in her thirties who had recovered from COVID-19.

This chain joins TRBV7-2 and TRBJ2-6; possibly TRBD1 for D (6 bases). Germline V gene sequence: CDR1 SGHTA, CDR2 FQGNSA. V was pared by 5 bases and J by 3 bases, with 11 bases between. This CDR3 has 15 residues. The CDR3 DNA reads TGTGCCAGCAGCGGAACAGGGAATGGGGCCAACGTCCTGACTTTC. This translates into CASSGTGNGANVLTF.

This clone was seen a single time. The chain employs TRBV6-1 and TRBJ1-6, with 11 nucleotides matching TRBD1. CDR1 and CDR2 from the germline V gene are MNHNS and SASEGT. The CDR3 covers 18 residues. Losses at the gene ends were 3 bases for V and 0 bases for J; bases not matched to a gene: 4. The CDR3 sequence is CASSDGTGGISYNSPLHF. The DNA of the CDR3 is TGTGCCAGCAGTGATGGGACAGGGGGGATCTCCTATAATTCACCCCTCCACTTT.

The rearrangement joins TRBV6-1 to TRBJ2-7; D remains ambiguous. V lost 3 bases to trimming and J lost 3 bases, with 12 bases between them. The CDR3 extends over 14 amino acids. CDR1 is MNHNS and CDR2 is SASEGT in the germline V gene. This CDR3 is CASSEALIVYEQYF. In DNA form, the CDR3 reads TGTGCCAGCAGTGAGGCACTAATAGTCTACGAGCAGTACTTC.

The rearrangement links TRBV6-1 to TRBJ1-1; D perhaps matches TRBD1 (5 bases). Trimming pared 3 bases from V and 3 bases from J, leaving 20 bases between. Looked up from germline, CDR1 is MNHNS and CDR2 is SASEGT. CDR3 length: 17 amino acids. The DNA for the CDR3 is TGTGCCAGCAGTGACCTCATTAGGCTCAGGGCGTACACTGAAGCTTTCTTT. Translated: CASSDLIRLRAYTEAFF.

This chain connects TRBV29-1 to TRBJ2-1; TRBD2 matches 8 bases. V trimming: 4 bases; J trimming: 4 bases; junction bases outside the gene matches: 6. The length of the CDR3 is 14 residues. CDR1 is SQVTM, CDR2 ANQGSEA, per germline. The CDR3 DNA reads TGCAGCGTTGGGCGGGCGGGGGGTTACAATGAGCAGTTCTTC. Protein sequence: CSVGRAGGYNEQFF.

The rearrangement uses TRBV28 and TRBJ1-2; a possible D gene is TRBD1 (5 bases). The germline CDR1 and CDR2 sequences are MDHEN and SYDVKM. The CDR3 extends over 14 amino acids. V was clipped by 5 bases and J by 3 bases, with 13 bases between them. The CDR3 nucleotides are TGTGCCAGCAGTGACGCGGGGGTCTACTATGGCTACACCTTC. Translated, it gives CASSDAGVYYGYTF.

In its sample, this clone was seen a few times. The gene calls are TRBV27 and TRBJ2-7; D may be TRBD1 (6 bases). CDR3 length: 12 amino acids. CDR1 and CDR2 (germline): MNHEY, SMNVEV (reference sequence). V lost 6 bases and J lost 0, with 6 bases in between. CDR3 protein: CASRDSSYEQYF. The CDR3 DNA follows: TGTGCCAGCAGGGACAGCTCCTACGAGCAGTACTTC.

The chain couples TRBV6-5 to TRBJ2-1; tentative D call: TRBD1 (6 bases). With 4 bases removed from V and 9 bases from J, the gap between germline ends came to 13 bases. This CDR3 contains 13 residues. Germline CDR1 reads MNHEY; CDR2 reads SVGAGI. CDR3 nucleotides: TGTGCCAGCAGTTTTGACAGGACGAGTGAGCAGTTCTTC. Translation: CASSFDRTSEQFF.

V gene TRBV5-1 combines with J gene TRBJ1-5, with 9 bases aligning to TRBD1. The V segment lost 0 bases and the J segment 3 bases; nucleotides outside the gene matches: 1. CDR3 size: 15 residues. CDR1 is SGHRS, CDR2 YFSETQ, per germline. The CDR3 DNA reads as TGCGCCAGCAGCTTGGGGACAGGGGCCAATCAGCCCCAGCATTTT. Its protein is CASSLGTGANQPQHF.

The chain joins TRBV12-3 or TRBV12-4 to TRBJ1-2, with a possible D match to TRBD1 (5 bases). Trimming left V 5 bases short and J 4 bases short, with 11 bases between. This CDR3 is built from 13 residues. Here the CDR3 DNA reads TGTGCCAGCAGTCCTCAGGGAACCTATGGCTACACCTTC. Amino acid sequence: CASSPQGTYGYTF.

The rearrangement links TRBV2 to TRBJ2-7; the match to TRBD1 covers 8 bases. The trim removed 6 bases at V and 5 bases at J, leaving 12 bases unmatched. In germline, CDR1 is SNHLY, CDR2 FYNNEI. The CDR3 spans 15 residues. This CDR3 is CASSDQTGASNEQYF. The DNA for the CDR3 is TGTGCCAGCAGCGACCAGACAGGGGCGTCCAACGAGCAGTACTTC.

CDR3 bases: TGCGCCAGCAGCTTGGAGAGGGTTTGGGATACGCAGTATTTT. Translation: CASSLERVWDTQYF. The rearrangement links TRBV5-1 to TRBJ2-3; possibly TRBD2 for D (5 bases). This CDR3 is built from 14 residues. Trimming cost V 0 bases and J 6 bases, with 11 bases left between them. Germline V gene sequence: CDR1 SGHRS, CDR2 YFSETQ.

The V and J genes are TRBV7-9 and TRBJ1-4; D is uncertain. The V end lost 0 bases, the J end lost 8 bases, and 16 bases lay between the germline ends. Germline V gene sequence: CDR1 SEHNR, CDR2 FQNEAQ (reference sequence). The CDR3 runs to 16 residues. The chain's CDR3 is CASSLALSGFQEKLFF. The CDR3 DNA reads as TGTGCCAGCAGCTTAGCGCTATCGGGGTTTCAGGAAAAACTGTTTTTT.